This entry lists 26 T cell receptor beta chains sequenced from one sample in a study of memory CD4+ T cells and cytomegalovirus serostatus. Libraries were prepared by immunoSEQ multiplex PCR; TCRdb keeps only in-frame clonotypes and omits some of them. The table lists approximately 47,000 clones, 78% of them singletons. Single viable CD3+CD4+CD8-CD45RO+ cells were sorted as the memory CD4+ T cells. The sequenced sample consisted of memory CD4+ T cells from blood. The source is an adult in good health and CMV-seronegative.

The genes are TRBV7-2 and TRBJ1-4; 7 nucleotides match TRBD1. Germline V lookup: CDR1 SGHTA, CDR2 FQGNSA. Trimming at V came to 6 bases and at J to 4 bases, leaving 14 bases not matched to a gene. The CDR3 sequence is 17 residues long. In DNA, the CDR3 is TGTGCCAGCAGAACCGGACAGGTCGGGTACCTTAATGAAAAACTGTTTTTT. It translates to CASRTGQVGYLNEKLFF.

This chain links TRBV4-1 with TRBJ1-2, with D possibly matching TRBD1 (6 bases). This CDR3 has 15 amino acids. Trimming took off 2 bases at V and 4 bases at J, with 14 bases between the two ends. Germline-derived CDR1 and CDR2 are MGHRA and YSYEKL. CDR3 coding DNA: TGCGCCAGCAGCCAAAACGCGGGACACCTCTATGGCTACACCTTC. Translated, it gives CASSQNAGHLYGYTF.

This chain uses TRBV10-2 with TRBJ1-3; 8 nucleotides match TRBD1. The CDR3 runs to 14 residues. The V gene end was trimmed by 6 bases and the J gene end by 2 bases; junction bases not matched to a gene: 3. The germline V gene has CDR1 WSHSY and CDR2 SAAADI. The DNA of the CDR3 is TGCGCCAGCAGGAGGACAGGGACTGGAAACACCATATATTTT. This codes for CASRRTGTGNTIYF.

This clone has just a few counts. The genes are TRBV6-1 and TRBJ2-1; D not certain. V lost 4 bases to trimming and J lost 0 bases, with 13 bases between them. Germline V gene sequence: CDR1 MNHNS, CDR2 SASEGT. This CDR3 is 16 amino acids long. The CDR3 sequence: CASSARFRHSYNEQFF. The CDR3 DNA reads TGTGCCAGCAGTGCACGGTTCCGCCACTCCTACAATGAGCAGTTCTTC.

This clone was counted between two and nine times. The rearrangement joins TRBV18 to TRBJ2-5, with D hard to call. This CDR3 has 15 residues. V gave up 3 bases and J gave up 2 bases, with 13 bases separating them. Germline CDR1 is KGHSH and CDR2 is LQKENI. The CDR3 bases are TGTGCCAGCTCACCTATCCCTAATCAGCAAGAGACCCAGTACTTC. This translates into CASSPIPNQQETQYF.

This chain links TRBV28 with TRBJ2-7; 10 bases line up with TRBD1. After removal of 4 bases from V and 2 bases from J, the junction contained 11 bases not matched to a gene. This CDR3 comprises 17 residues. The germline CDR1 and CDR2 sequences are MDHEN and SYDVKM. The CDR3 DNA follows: TGTGCCAGCAGTTCCGCAGGGGGGACAGGGGAGGCCTACGAGCAGTACTTC. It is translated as CASSSAGGTGEAYEQYF.

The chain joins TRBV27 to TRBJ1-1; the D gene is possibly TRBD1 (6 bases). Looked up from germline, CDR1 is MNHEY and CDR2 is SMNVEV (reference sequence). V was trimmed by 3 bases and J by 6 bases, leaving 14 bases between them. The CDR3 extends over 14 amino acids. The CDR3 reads CASSLFGGAAEAFF. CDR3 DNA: TGTGCCAGCAGTTTGTTCGGGGGGGCCGCTGAAGCTTTCTTT.

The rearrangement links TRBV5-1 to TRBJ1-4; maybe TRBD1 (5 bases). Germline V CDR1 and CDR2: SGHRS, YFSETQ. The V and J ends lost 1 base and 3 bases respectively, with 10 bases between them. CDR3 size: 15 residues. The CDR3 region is CASSLYEGPNEKLFF. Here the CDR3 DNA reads TGCGCCAGCAGCTTGTATGAGGGACCTAATGAAAAACTGTTTTTT.

CDR3: CASSFRRIGSQSTDTQYF. Here the CDR3 DNA reads TGTGCCAGCAGTTTTAGGAGGATCGGCTCGCAAAGCACAGATACGCAGTATTTT. The chain uses TRBV27 and TRBJ2-3; maybe TRBD2 (5 bases). Germline V gene lookup returns CDR1 MNHEY and CDR2 SMNVEV (reference sequence). The V end lost 3 bases, the J end lost 0 bases, and 19 bases lay between the germline ends. This CDR3 has 18 amino acids.

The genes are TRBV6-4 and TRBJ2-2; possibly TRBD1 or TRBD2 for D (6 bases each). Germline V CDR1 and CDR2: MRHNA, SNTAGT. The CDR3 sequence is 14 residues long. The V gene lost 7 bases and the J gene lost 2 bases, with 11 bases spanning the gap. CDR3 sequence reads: CASKGGYNTGELFF. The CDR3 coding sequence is TGTGCCAGCAAAGGGGGGTATAACACCGGGGAGCTGTTTTTT.

CDR3 coding DNA: TGCGCCAGCAGCCAAGATGGACAGGGAGGGTCTCTCCTCGAAAAACTGTTTTTT. It specifies CASSQDGQGGSLLEKLFF. The V call is TRBV4-1, the J call TRBJ1-4, with 8 nucleotides matching TRBD1. The junction had 14 bases not matched to a gene; V was cut back by 0 bases and J by 8 bases. This CDR3 comprises 18 residues. In germline, CDR1 is MGHRA, CDR2 YSYEKL.

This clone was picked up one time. CDR3 nucleotide sequence: TGTGCCAGTAGTAAGGGGCTCGACTATGGCTACACCTTC. It encodes CASSKGLDYGYTF. The chain has TRBV2 and TRBJ1-2; a weak D match, TRBD1 (5 bases). Germline loops: CDR1 SNHLY, CDR2 FYNNEI. The CDR3 spans 13 residues. Trimming took 9 bases from V and 3 from J, leaving 14 bases between them.

The CDR3 coding sequence is TGTGCCAGCAGCCGCTCGGGACTGACCTACGAGCAGTACTTC. Translating gives CASSRSGLTYEQYF. This chain joins TRBV5-4 and TRBJ2-7; a weak D match, TRBD2 (6 bases). Between the trimmed V and J ends, which lost 4 bases and 2 bases, there was a span of 13 bases. The CDR3 loop spans 14 amino acids. CDR1 and CDR2 (germline): SGHNT, YYREEE (reference sequence).

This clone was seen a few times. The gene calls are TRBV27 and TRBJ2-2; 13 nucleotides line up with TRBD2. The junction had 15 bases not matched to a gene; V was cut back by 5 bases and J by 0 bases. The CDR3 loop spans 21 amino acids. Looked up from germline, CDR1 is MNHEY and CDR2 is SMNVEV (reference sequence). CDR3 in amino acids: CASSPYPPTSGRSANTGELFF. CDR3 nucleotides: TGTGCCAGCAGTCCCTACCCCCCGACTAGCGGGAGGTCAGCGAACACCGGGGAGCTGTTTTTT.

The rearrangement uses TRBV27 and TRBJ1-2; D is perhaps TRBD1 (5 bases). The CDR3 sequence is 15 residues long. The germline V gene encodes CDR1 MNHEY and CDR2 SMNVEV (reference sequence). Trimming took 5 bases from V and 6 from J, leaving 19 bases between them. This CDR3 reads CASSPVGVRRDGYTF. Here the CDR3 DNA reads TGTGCCAGCAGTCCCGTGGGGGTACGTCGGGATGGCTACACCTTC.

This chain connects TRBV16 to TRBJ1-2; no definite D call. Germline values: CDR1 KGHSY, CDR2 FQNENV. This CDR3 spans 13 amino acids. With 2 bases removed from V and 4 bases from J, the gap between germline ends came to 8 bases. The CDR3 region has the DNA TGTGCCAGCAGCCAAGTACCCCCCTATGGCTACACCTTC. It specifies CASSQVPPYGYTF. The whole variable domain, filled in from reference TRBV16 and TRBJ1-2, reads GEEVAQTPKHLVRGEGQKAKLYCAPIKGHSYVFWYQQVLKNEFKFLISFQNENVFDETGMPKERFSAKCLPNSPCSLEIQATKLEDSAVYFCASSQVPPYGYTFGSGTRLTVV.

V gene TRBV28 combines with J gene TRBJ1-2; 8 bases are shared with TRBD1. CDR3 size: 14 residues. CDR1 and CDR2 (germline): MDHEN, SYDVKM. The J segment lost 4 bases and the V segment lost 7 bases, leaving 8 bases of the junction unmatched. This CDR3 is CASIGTGTFYGYTF. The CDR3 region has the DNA TGTGCCAGCATTGGGACAGGAACCTTCTATGGCTACACCTTC.

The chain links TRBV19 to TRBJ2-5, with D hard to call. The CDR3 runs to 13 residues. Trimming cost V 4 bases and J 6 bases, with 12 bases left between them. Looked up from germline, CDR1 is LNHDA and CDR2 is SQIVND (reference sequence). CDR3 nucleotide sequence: TGTGCCAGTAGTAAGACCCTATATCAGACCCAGTACTTC. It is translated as CASSKTLYQTQYF.

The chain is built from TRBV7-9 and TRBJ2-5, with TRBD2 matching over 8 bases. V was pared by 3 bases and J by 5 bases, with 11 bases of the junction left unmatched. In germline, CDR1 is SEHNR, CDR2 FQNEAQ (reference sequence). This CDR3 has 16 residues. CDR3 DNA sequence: TGTGCCAGCAGCTTTGCCAGCGGGGGATCGGGGGAGACCCAGTACTTC. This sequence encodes CASSFASGGSGETQYF.

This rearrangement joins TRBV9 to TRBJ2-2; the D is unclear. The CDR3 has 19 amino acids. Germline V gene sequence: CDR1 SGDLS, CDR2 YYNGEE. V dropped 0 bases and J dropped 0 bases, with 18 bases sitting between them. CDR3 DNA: TGTGCCAGCAGCGTAGGGCTTCCAAGTCAGGCCGCGAACACCGGGGAGCTGTTTTTT. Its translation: CASSVGLPSQAANTGELFF.

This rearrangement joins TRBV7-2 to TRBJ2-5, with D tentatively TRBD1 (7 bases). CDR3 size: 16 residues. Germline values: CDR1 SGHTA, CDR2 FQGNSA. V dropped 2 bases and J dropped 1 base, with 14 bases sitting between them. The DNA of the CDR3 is TGTGCCAGCAGCTTAAGATATCAGGGGGGCCAAGAGACCCAGTACTTC. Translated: CASSLRYQGGQETQYF.

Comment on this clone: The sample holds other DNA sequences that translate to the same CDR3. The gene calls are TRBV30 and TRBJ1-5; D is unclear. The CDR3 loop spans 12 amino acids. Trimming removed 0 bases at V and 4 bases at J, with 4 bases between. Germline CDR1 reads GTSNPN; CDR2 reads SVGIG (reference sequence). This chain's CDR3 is CAWSVPNQPQHF. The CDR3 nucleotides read TGTGCCTGGAGTGTCCCAAATCAGCCCCAGCATTTT. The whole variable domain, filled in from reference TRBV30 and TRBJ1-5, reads SQTIHQWPATLVQPVGSPLSLECTVEGTSNPNLYWYRQAAGRGLQLLFYSVGIGQISSEVPQNLSASRPQDRQFILSSKKLLLSDSGFYLCAWSVPNQPQHFGDGTRLSIL.

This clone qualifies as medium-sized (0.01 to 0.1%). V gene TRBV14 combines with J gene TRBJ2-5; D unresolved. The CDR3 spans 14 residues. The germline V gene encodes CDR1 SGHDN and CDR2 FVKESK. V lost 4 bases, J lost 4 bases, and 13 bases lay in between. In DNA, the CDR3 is TGTGCCAGCAGCCCCCTTGTAGGGCGAGAGACCCAGTACTTC. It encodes CASSPLVGRETQYF.

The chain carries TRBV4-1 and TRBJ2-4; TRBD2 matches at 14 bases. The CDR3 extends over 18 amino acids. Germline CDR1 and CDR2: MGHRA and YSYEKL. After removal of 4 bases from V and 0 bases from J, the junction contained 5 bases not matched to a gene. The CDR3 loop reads CASSLGLAGGIAKNIQYF. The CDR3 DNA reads TGCGCCAGCAGCCTCGGACTAGCGGGGGGAATAGCCAAAAACATTCAGTACTTC.

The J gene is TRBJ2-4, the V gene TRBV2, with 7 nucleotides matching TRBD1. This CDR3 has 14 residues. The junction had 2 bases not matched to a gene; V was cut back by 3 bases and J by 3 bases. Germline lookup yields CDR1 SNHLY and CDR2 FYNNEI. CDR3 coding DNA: TGTGCCAGCAGTGACAGGGGGATCAAAAACATTCAGTACTTC. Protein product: CASSDRGIKNIQYF.

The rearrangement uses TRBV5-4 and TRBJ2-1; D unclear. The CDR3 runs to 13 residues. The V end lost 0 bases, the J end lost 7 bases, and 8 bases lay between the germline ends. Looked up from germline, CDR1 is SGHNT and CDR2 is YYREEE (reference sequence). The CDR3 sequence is CASSLGTQNEQFF. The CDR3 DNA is TGTGCCAGCAGCTTGGGGACCCAAAATGAGCAGTTCTTC.